The rows below give T cell receptor beta chains drawn from one sample of a study of blood T cells in healthy people across ages. TCRdb re-analysed the 5' RACE reads in MiXCR, keeping a single row per CDR3 protein. The data show 1.5 million to 2 million distinct CDR3 sequences, 49% seen once. The sample comprised blood. These receptors all come from a woman aged 40 to 50 in good health. The CDR3 runs from the conserved cysteine through the conserved F or W.

J gene	V gene	CDR3 protein
TRBJ2-2	TRBV6-5	CASSYDGQGSGELFF
TRBJ2-5	TRBV21-1	CASINLPIRRGLLQETQYF
TRBJ2-2	TRBV11-1	CASSLRALNTGELFF
TRBJ1-1	TRBV6-1	CASIDQGGNTEAFF
TRBJ2-7	TRBV5-1	CASSLAGQGLREQYF
TRBJ2-1	TRBV2	CASKRTSGDYNEQFF
.	TRBV4-2	CASSPGPGQGVSMGYEQYF
.	TRBV24-1	CATSDLAGTDYNEQYF
TRBJ2-7	TRBV12-3/TRBV12-4	CASSLYGGDRAYEQYF
TRBJ2-5	TRBV7-9	CASSRQWGIKETQYF
TRBJ2-3	TRBV6-2/TRBV6-3	CASSYREKLSTDTQYF
TRBJ1-2	TRBV2	CASTADSLYGYTF
.	TRBV20-1	CSSNRGQVETQYF
.	TRBV9	CASSPGTGTLYEQYF